Following are 32 T cell receptor beta chains from one sample sequenced in a study of CD8+CD57+ T cells in acquired aplastic anemia. Both TCR beta VDJ combination and CDR3 sequence profiling were carried out. Genomic DNA was the template for this profiling. TCRdb itself ran the reads through MiXCR, one entry per CDR3 protein. The table includes tens of thousands of distinct CDR3 sequences, 68% detected once. The sample taken for sequencing was sorted CD4+, CD8+, or CD8+CD57+ T cells (not recorded which) from PBMCs. The receptors originated from a human donor in good health, serving as a control.

By share, this clonotype counts as medium-sized. The chain joins TRBV2 to TRBJ1-6; D not resolved. Germline V gives CDR1 SNHLY, CDR2 FYNNEI. V dropped 2 bases and J dropped 0 bases, with 8 bases sitting between them. The CDR3 length is 16 residues. For the CDR3, the DNA is TGTGCCAGCAGTGAATCGGTGATCTCCTATAATTCACCCCTCCACTTT. Residues: CASSESVISYNSPLHF.

By share, this clonotype counts as medium-sized (0.01 to 0.1%). The V and J genes are TRBV6-1 and TRBJ1-5, with D unresolved. CDR3 length equals 14 residues. V was cut by 5 bases and J by 2 bases, with 10 bases left in between. Germline values: CDR1 MNHNS, CDR2 SASEGT. The CDR3 region is CASSPGPGNQPQHF. CDR3 sequence (DNA): TGTGCCAGCAGTCCCGGACCGGGCAATCAGCCCCAGCATTTT.

This clonotype was seen once. The J gene is TRBJ2-1, the V gene TRBV14; D uncertain. Trimming took off 4 bases at V and 8 bases at J, with 9 bases between the two ends. The CDR3 extends over 12 amino acids. Germline values: CDR1 SGHDN, CDR2 FVKESK. The CDR3 region has the DNA TGTGCCAGCAGCCGTAAGGTCCATGAGCAGTTCTTC. Protein: CASSRKVHEQFF.

Regarding this clonotype: Since the CDR3 does not end with the conserved phenylalanine or tryptophan, this likely comes from a read error. The V gene is TRBV29-1, the J gene TRBJ1-5, with 10 nucleotides matching TRBD1. The junction had 3 bases not matched to a gene; V was cut back by 6 bases and J by 7 bases. CDR3 length: 12 residues. CDR1 and CDR2 from the germline V gene are SQVTM and ANQGSEA. CDR3 region: CSVRDRGQPQHL. In DNA form, the CDR3 reads TGCAGCGTCCGGGACAGGGGACAGCCCCAGCATCTT.

The chain is built from TRBV2 and TRBJ1-5; unclear D gene. CDR1 and CDR2 from the germline V gene are SNHLY and FYNNEI. There are 13 residues in the CDR3. Trimming shortened V by 5 bases and J by 1 base, and 6 bases separated the two germline ends. The CDR3 loop reads CASSPGSNQPQHF. DNA of the CDR3: TGTGCCAGCAGTCCTGGGAGCAATCAGCCCCAGCATTTT.

The V gene is TRBV6-5, the J gene TRBJ1-6; no reliable D call. Trimming removed 2 bases from V and 8 bases from J, with 10 bases in between. The CDR3 extends over 14 amino acids. The germline CDR1 and CDR2 sequences are MNHEY and SVGAGI. The CDR3 loop reads CASSYQRNDSPLHF. The CDR3 nucleotides read TGTGCCAGCAGTTACCAAAGGAATGATTCACCCCTCCACTTT.

As regards this clonotype: Sequence at one end of the junction differs from germline and may be a read error. The V and J genes are TRBV10-3 and TRBJ2-5; 8 bases agree with TRBD2. The CDR3 consists of 15 residues. The germline V gene has CDR1 ENHRY and CDR2 SYGVKD. CDR3 loop: CASSDSAGGKETQYF. CDR3 sequence (DNA): TGTGCCAGCAGTGACTCTGCGGGGGGAAAAGAGACCCAGTACTTC.

The V gene is TRBV7-3, the J gene TRBJ2-1; no clear D. The germline V gene encodes CDR1 SGHTA and CDR2 FQGTGA. V was trimmed by 2 bases and J by 5 bases, leaving 7 bases between them. The CDR3 is made up of 13 amino acids. In DNA, the CDR3 is TGTGCCAGCAGCTTAGCAGCAAACAATGAGCAGTTCTTC. Protein product: CASSLAANNEQFF.

The genes are TRBV10-3 and TRBJ2-7; D is uncertain. Germline assignment: CDR1 ENHRY and CDR2 SYGVKD. The CDR3 runs to 14 residues. CDR3 sequence: CASSPQVGSYEQYV. The CDR3 DNA reads TGTGCCAGCAGTCCCCAAGTAGGGTCGTACGAGCAGTACGTC.

The chain employs TRBV7-3 and TRBJ1-2; TRBD1 aligns across 11 bases. CDR1 is SGHTA and CDR2 is FQGTGA in the germline V gene. The junction had 6 bases not matched to a gene; V was cut back by 5 bases and J by 4 bases. CDR3 length: 15 amino acids. CDR3 sequence reads: CASSPEGQGAYGYTF. CDR3 bases: TGTGCCAGCAGCCCAGAAGGACAGGGGGCCTATGGCTACACCTTC.

The J gene is TRBJ1-5, the V gene TRBV15; D is ambiguous. V lost 4 bases and J lost 4, with 8 bases in between. CDR1 and CDR2 from the germline V gene are LNHNV and YYDKDF (reference sequence). The CDR3 covers 13 residues. The CDR3 DNA reads as TGTGCCACCAGCAATGCGGGGAATCAGCCCCAGCATTTT. Translated: CATSNAGNQPQHF.

The V and J genes are TRBV19 and TRBJ1-3, with D maybe TRBD1 (5 bases). Germline values: CDR1 LNHDA, CDR2 SQIVND (reference sequence). Trimming took off 3 bases at V and 1 base at J, with 7 bases between the two ends. There are 14 residues in the CDR3. The CDR3 DNA is TGTGCCAGTAGTATCTGGGGGTCTGGAAACACCATATATTTT. It codes for CASSIWGSGNTIYF.

This clonotype was observed many times. CDR3 residues: CASSQEAYNTEAFF. The CDR3, as DNA: TGCGCCAGCAGCCAAGAGGCGTATAACACTGAAGCTTTCTTT. The V and J genes are TRBV4-3 and TRBJ1-1; D unresolved. Germline V gene lookup returns CDR1 LGHNA and CDR2 YSLEER. The CDR3 is made up of 14 amino acids. Trimming shortened V by 0 bases and J by 2 bases, and 7 bases separated the two germline ends.

This clonotype was seen many times. J is TRBJ1-5 and V is TRBV27, with D maybe TRBD1 (6 bases). In germline, CDR1 is MNHEY, CDR2 SMNVEV (reference sequence). CDR3 size: 13 residues. V lost 6 bases to trimming and J lost 7 bases, with 13 bases between them. CDR3 in DNA: TGTGCCAGCAGCATTACAGGGAACCAGCCCCAGCATTTT. The encoded protein is CASSITGNQPQHF.

J is TRBJ1-2 and V is TRBV24-1, with 12 bases lining up with TRBD1. Germline trimming cut 5 bases from V and 4 bases from J; bases unmatched to any gene: 10. This CDR3 has 17 amino acids. Germline V CDR1 and CDR2: KGHDR, SFDVKD. CDR3 sequence reads: CATSAWGTGGTIYGYTF. Here the CDR3 DNA reads TGTGCCACCAGTGCCTGGGGGACAGGGGGCACAATCTATGGCTACACCTTC.

V gene TRBV2 combines with J gene TRBJ2-5, with 12 positions matching TRBD1. The CDR3 covers 13 residues. CDR1 and CDR2 (germline): SNHLY, FYNNEI. The junction had 5 bases not matched to a gene; V was cut back by 11 bases and J by 4 bases. DNA of the CDR3: TGTGCCGGCGGGACAGGGGGCCTAGAGACCCAGTACTTC. Its translation: CAGGTGGLETQYF.

This clonotype showed up many times. The chain has TRBV5-4 and TRBJ1-2, with D possibly TRBD1 on 5 matching bases. Germline V gene sequence: CDR1 SGHNT, CDR2 YYREEE (reference sequence). The V and J ends lost 0 bases and 1 base respectively, with 10 bases between them. The CDR3 has 15 amino acids. The CDR3 sequence: CASSLATASNYGYTF. The CDR3 bases are TGTGCCAGCAGCTTGGCGACAGCCAGTAACTATGGCTACACCTTC.

V is TRBV29-1 and J is TRBJ2-7; 12 bases match TRBD2. The trim removed 0 bases at V and 5 bases at J, leaving 5 bases unmatched. Germline V gives CDR1 SQVTM, CDR2 ANQGSEA. The CDR3 runs to 15 residues. The CDR3 sequence: CSVEDGLAGIHEQYF. The DNA of the CDR3 is TGCAGCGTTGAAGATGGACTAGCGGGAATCCACGAGCAGTACTTC.

This sequence joins TRBV29-1 and TRBJ1-1; 7 nucleotides agree with TRBD1. The CDR3 totals 12 residues. The V gene's germline CDR1 is SQVTM and CDR2 ANQGSEA. V gave up 6 bases and J gave up 10 bases; unmatched junction bases: 11. This CDR3 is CSVNRGSGGAFF. DNA for the CDR3: TGCAGCGTCAACAGGGGTTCGGGGGGAGCTTTCTTT.

The chain uses TRBV7-6 and TRBJ2-7, with D possibly being TRBD1 (5 bases). This CDR3 has 12 amino acids. CDR1 and CDR2 (germline): SGHVS, FNYEAQ. V dropped 6 bases and J dropped 5 bases, with 11 bases sitting between them. The CDR3 region has the DNA TGTGCCAGCAGGGCAGGGTCGGACGAGCAGTACTTC. It encodes CASRAGSDEQYF. The whole variable domain, filled in from reference TRBV7-6 and TRBJ2-7, reads GAGVSQSPRYKVTKRGQDVALRCDPISGHVSLYWYRQALGQGPEFLTYFNYEAQQDKSGLPNDRFSAERPEGSISTLTIQRTEQRDSAMYRCASRAGSDEQYFGPGTRLTVT.

A few counts support this clonotype. One junction end does not reproduce the germline sequence, and a read error may be involved. The rearrangement links TRBV12-3 or TRBV12-4 to TRBJ1-2; D is uncertain. This CDR3 comprises 11 residues. The CDR3 region has the DNA TGTGCCAGCAGTCTAGGGCTTGGCTACGCCTTC. Translation gives CASSLGLGYAF.

This chain connects TRBV29-1 to TRBJ2-7; 8 bases align to TRBD1. V was clipped by 8 bases and J by 5 bases; unmatched bases: 8. The CDR3 is 12 amino acids. Per the germline V gene, CDR1 is SQVTM and CDR2 is ANQGSEA. The CDR3 nucleotides are TGCAGCATCTCCAGGGGGCCGAACGAGCAGTACTTC. As protein: CSISRGPNEQYF.

The chain has TRBV25-1 and TRBJ2-7, with TRBD2 matching 9 bases. Germline CDR1 is MGHDK and CDR2 is SYGVNS. The CDR3 contains 15 residues. After removal of 6 bases from V and 2 bases from J, the junction contained 8 bases not matched to a gene. The CDR3 sequence: CASRPPSGETYEQYF. CDR3 nucleotides: TGTGCCAGCAGGCCCCCTAGCGGGGAAACCTACGAGCAGTACTTC.

The rearrangement uses TRBV11-1 and TRBJ1-2; the D is unclear. The CDR3 runs to 16 residues. Germline V lookup: CDR1 SGHAT, CDR2 FQDESV (reference sequence). Trimming took off 3 bases at V and 7 bases at J, with 21 bases between the two ends. This chain's CDR3 is CASSLGHKPCCSGYTF. CDR3 bases: TGTGCCAGCAGCTTGGGTCACAAACCATGTTGTAGTGGCTACACCTTC.

This clonotype has only one observation. The V gene is TRBV2, the J gene TRBJ2-7, with a tentative D call TRBD1 (7 bases). This CDR3 comprises 15 residues. Trimming left V 5 bases short and J 5 bases short, with 19 bases between. Per the germline V gene, CDR1 is SNHLY and CDR2 is FYNNEI. The CDR3, as DNA: TGTGCCAGCAGTTTCATGAGACAGGGAGGCCACGAGCAGTACTTC. Its protein product is CASSFMRQGGHEQYF.

The rearrangement joins TRBV25-1 to TRBJ2-3; no clear D. V lost 4 bases and J 0 bases, leaving 11 bases between the germline ends. The V gene's germline CDR1 is MGHDK and CDR2 SYGVNS. The CDR3 contains 15 residues. CDR3 bases: TGTGCCAGCAGTGCCCGACACCAGAGCACAGATACGCAGTATTTT. Translation gives CASSARHQSTDTQYF.

This rearrangement joins TRBV19 to TRBJ1-6, with a weak D call TRBD1 (5 bases). The V end was cut by 1 base, the J end by 15 bases, with 19 bases between. The CDR3 is 15 amino acids. CDR1 is LNHDA, CDR2 SQIVND, per germline (reference sequence). CDR3 protein: CASSIGGGLTARLHF. CDR3 DNA sequence: TGTGCCAGTAGTATAGGGGGTGGACTGACAGCGCGCCTCCACTTT.

The CDR3 is CASSELPGREQYF. The CDR3 region has the DNA TGTGCCAGCAGTGAACTCCCGGGGCGCGAGCAGTACTTC. V and J are TRBV2 and TRBJ2-7; TRBD1 or TRBD2 may be the D gene (5 bases each). This CDR3 comprises 13 residues. V dropped 2 bases and J dropped 6 bases, with 11 bases sitting between them. Germline V gene sequence: CDR1 SNHLY, CDR2 FYNNEI. The entire variable domain, with the rest obtained from reference TRBV2 and TRBJ2-7, is as follows: EPEVTQTPSHQVTQMGQEVILRCVPISNHLYFYWYRQILGQKVEFLVSFYNNEISEKSEIFDDQFSVERPDGSNFTLKIRSTKLEDSAMYFCASSELPGREQYFGPGTRLTVT.

The chain recombines TRBV19 with TRBJ2-7; D is uncertain. Germline CDR1 LNHDA, CDR2 SQIVND (reference sequence). Trimming pared 4 bases from V and 4 bases from J, leaving 8 bases between. There are 12 residues in the CDR3. CDR3 sequence reads: CASSTPGYEQYF. CDR3 bases: TGTGCCAGTAGTACGCCAGGTTACGAGCAGTACTTC.

The genes are TRBV5-6 and TRBJ1-5, with unresolved D. The CDR3 has 15 residues. V lost 0 bases, J lost 7 bases, and 14 bases lay in between. CDR1 SGHDT and CDR2 YYEEEE come from the germline V gene. The CDR3 protein is CASSLAGRFPQPQHF. The CDR3 nucleotides read TGTGCCAGCAGCTTGGCCGGTCGGTTTCCCCAGCCCCAGCATTTT. Using reference TRBV5-6 and TRBJ1-5 for the parts outside the CDR3, the full variable domain is DAGVTQSPTHLIKTRGQQVTLRCSPKSGHDTVSWYQQALGQGPQFIFQYYEEEERQRGNFPDRFSGHQFPNYSSELNVNALLLGDSALYLCASSLAGRFPQPQHFGDGTRLSIL.

This clonotype was found a few times. V and J are TRBV20-1 and TRBJ1-5; D not certain. Trimming stripped 0 bases from V and 7 bases from J, with 7 bases between. CDR3 length: 12 residues. Germline CDR1 is DFQATT and CDR2 is SNEGSKA (reference sequence). The CDR3 DNA is TGCAGTGCTAGAGAGGGAGGGCAGCCCCAGCATTTT. Protein product: CSAREGGQPQHF.

V is TRBV7-6 and J is TRBJ2-7; possibly TRBD1 for D (6 bases). V was clipped by 5 bases and J by 1 base, with 12 bases between them. This CDR3 has 14 amino acids. Per germline, CDR1 SGHVS and CDR2 FNYEAQ. CDR3 bases: TGTGCCAGCAGCGCTCTGACAGGATCCTACGAGCAGTACTTC. Encoded protein: CASSALTGSYEQYF.